This TCR beta chain was sequenced during a study of T cells in Graves' hyperthyroidism and ophthalmopathy. The study, taken as a whole, reports: Ophthalmopathy, as predicted by the model, came a median about six months after the prediction.

The patients, who ranged from 18 to 65 in age, presented with newly diagnosed hyperthyroidism lasting under 2 months. Amplification of TCR beta CDR3 regions used RNA as the template. HTBI primers drove first-round RT-PCR of the TCR CDR3. TCRdb reprocessed the multiplex PCR reads via MiXCR and lists one record per CDR3 protein. The sample has 300,000 to 350,000 distinct CDR3 sequences; roughly 20% are singletons. Germline CDR1 reads LGHDT; CDR2 reads YNNKEL (reference sequence). The CDR3 has 16 residues. Deletions cut 1 base from V and 2 bases from J, with 12 bases between. This clonotype was seen a handful of times. What it binds is not known.

V usage is TRBV3-1 and J usage is TRBJ2-1; D is possibly TRBD1 or TRBD2 (6 bases each). The sequenced sample was blood. The receptor was isolated from a woman in her forties or fifties with Graves' hyperthyroidism. CDR3 region: CASSQGPGGPYNEQFF. CDR3 DNA: TGTGCCAGCAGCCAAGGTCCCGGGGGCCCCTACAATGAGCAGTTCTTC.